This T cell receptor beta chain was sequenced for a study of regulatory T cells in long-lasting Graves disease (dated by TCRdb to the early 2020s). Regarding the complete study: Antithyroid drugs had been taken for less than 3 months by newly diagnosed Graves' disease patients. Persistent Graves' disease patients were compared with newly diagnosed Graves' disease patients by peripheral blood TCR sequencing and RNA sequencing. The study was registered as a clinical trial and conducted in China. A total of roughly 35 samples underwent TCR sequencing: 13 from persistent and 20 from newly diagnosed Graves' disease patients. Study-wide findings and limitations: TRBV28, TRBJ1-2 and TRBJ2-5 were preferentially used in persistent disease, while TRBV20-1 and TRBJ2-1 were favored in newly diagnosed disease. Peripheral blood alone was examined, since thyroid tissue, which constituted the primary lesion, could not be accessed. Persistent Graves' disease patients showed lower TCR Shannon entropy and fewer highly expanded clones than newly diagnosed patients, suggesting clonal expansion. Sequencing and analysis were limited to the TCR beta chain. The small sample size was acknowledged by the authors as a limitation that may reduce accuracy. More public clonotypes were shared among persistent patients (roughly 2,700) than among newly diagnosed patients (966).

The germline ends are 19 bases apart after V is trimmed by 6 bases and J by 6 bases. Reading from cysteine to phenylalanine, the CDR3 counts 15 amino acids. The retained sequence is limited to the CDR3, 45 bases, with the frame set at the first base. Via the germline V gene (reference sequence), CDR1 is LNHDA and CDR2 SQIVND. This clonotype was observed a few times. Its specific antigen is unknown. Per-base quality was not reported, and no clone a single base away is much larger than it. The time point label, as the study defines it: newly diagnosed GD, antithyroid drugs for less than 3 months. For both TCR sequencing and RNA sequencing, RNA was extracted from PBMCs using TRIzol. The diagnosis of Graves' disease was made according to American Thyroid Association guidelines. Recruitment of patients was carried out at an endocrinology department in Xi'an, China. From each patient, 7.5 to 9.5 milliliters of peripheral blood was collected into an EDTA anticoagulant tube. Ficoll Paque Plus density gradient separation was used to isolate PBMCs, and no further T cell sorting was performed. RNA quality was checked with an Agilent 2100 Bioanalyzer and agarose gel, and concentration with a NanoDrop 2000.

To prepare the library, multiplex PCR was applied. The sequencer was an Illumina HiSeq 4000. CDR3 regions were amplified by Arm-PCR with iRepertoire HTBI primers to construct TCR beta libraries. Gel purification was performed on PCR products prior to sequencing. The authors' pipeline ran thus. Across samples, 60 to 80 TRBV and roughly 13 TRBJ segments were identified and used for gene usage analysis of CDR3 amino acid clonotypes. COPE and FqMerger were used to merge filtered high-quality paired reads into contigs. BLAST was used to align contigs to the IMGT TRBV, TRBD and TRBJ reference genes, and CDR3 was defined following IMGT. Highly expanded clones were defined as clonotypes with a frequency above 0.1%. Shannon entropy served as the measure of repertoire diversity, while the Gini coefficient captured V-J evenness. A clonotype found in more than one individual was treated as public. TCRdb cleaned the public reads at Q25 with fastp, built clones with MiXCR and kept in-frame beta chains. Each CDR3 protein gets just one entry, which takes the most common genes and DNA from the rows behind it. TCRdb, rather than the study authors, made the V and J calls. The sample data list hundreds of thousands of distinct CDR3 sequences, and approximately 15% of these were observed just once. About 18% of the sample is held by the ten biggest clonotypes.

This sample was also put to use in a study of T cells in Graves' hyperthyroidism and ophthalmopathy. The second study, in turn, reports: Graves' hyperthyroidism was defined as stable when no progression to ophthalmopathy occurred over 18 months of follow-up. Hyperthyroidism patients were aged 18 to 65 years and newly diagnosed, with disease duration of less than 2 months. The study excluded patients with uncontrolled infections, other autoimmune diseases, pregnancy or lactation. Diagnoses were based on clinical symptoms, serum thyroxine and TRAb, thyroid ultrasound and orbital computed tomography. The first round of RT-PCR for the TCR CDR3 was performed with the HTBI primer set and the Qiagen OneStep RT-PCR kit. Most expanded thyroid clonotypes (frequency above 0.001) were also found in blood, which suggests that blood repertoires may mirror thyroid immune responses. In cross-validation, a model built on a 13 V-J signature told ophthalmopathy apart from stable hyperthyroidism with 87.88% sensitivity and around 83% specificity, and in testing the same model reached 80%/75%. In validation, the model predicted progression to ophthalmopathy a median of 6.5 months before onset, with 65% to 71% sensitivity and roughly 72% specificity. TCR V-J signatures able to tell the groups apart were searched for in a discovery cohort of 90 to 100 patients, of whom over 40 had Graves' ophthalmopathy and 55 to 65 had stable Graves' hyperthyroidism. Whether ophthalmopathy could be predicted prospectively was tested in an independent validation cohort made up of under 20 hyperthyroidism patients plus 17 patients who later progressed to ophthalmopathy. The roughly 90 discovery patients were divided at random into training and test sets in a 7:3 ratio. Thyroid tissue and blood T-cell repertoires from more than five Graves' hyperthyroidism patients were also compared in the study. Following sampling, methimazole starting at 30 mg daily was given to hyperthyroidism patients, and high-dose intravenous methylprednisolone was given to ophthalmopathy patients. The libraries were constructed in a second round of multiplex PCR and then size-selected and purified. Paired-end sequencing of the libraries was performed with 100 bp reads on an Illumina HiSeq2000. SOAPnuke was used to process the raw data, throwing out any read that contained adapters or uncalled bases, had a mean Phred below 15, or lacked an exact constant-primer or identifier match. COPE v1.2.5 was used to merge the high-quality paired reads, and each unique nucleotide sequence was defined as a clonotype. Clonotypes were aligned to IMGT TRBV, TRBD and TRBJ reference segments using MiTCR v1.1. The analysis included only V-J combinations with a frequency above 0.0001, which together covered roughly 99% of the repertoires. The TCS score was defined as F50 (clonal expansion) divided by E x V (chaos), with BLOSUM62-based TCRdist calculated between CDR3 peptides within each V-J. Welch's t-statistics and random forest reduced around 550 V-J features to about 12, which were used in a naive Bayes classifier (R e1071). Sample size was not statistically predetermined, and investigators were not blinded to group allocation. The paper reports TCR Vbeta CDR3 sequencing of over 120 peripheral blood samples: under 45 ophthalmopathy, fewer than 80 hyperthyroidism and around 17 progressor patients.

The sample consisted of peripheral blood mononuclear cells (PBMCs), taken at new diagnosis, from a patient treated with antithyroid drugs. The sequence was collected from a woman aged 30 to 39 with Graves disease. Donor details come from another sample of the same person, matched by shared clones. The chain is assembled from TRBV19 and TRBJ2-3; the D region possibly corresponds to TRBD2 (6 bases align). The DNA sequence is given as TGTGCCAGTAGCCGGTCTTCGGGAGAGGGTGATACGCAGTATTTT. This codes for CASSRSSGEGDTQYF.